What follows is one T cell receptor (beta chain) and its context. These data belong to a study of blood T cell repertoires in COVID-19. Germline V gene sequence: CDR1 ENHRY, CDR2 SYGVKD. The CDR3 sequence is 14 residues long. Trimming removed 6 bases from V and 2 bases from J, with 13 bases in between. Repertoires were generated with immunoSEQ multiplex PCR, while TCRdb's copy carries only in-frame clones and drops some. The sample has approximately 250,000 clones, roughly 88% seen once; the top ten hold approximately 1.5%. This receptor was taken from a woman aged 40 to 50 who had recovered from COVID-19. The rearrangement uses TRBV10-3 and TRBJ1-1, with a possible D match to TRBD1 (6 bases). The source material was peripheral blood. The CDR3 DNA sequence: TGTGCCATCAGACGACCGGGACATAACACTGAAGCTTTCTTT. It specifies CAIRRPGHNTEAFF.